The present entry profiles one T cell receptor (beta chain) with its context. The record originates from a study of blood T cell repertoires in COVID-19. Germline assignment: CDR1 SGHRS and CDR2 YFSETQ. V lost 4 bases, J lost 4 bases, and 5 bases stayed unmatched. The CDR3 sequence is 14 residues long. TCRdb keeps only in-frame clones here, not all; method: immunoSEQ multiplex PCR. The sample has roughly 260,000 clones; about 80% are singletons. This receptor was taken from a woman aged 80 or over with active or convalescent COVID-19. V and J are TRBV5-1 and TRBJ1-2; 9 bases match TRBD1. Source material: peripheral blood. CDR3 residues: CASSQDRGLYGYTF. CDR3 sequence (DNA): TGCGCCAGCAGCCAGGACAGGGGTCTCTATGGCTACACCTTC. Using reference TRBV5-1 and TRBJ1-2 for the parts outside the CDR3, the full variable domain is KAGVTQTPRYLIKTRGQQVTLSCSPISGHRSVSWYQQTPGQGLQFLFEYFSETQRNKGNFPGRFSGRQFSNSRSEMNVSTLELGDSALYLCASSQDRGLYGYTFGSGTRLTVV.